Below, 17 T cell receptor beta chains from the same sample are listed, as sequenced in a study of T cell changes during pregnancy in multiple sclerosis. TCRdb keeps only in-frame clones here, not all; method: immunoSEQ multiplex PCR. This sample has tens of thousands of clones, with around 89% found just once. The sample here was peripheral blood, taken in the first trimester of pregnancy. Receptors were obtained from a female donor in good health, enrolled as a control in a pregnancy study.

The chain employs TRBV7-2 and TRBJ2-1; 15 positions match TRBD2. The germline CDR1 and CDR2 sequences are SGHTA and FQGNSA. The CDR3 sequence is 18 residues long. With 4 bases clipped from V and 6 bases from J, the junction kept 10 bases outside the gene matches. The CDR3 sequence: CASSSRTSGRASGNEQFF. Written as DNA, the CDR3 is TGTGCCAGCAGCTCAAGGACTAGCGGGAGGGCCTCAGGCAATGAGCAGTTCTTC.

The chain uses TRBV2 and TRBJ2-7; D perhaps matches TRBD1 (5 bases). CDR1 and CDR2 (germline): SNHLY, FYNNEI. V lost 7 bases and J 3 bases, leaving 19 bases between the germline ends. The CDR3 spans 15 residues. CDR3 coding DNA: TGTGCCAGCACCAAGAACAGGAAAGAAAACTACGAGCAGTACTTC. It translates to CASTKNRKENYEQYF.

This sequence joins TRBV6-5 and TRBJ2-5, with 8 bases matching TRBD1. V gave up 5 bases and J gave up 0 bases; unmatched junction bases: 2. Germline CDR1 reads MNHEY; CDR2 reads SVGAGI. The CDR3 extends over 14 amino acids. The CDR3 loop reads CASSRTGHQETQYF. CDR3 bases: TGTGCCAGCAGTCGGACAGGGCACCAAGAGACCCAGTACTTC.

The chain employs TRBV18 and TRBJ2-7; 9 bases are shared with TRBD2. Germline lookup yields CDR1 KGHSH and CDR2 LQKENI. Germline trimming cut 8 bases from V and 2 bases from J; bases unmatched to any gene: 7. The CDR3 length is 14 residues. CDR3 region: CASTTAGGTYEQYF. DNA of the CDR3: TGTGCCAGCACGACTGCGGGGGGGACCTACGAGCAGTACTTC.

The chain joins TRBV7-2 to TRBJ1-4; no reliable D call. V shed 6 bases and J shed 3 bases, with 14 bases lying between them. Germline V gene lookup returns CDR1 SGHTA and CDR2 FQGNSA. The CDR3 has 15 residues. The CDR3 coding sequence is TGTGCCAGCAGTGGTCGCGGGTCGGCTAATGAAAAACTGTTTTTT. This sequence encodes CASSGRGSANEKLFF.

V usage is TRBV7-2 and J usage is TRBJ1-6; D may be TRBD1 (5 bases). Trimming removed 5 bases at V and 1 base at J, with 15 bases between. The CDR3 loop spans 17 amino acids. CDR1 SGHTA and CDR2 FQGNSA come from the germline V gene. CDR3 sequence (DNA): TGTGCCAGCAGCCCGGACACCCCGGCGTCCTATAATTCACCCCTCCACTTT. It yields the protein CASSPDTPASYNSPLHF.

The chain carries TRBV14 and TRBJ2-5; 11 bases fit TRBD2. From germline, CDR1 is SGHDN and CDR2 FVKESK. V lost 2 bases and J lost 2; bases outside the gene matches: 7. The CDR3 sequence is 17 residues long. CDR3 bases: TGTGCCAGCAGCCAACCACTAGCGGGAGTAGATCAAGAGACCCAGTACTTC. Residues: CASSQPLAGVDQETQYF.

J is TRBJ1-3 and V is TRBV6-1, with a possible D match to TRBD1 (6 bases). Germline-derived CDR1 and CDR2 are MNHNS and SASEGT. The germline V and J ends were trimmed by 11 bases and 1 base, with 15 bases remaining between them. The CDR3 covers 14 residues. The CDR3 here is CAGSRTGSGNTIYF. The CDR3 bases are TGTGCCGGCTCCCGCACAGGGTCTGGAAACACCATATATTTT.

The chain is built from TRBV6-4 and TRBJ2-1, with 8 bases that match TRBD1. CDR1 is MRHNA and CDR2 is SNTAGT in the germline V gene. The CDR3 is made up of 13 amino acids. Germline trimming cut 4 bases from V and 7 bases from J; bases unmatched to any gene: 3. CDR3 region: CASSANRGNEQFF. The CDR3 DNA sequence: TGTGCCAGCAGTGCGAACAGGGGGAATGAGCAGTTCTTC.

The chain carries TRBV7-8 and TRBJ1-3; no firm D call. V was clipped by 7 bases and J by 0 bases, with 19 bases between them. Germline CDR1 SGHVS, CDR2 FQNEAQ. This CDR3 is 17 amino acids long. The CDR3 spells CASTTPRDGISGNTIYF. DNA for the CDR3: TGTGCCAGCACCACCCCGCGGGATGGGATCTCTGGAAACACCATATATTTT. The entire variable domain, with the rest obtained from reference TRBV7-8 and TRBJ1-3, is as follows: GAGVSQSPRYKVAKRGQDVALRCDPISGHVSLFWYQQALGQGPEFLTYFQNEAQLDKSGLPSDRFFAERPEGSVSTLKIQRTQQEDSAVYLCASTTPRDGISGNTIYFGEGSWLTVV.

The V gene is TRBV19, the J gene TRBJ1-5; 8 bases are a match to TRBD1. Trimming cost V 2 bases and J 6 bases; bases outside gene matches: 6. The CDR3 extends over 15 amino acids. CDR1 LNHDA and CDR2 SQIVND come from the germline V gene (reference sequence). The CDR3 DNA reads TGTGCCAGTAGTATACAGGCAGGGGGCCGTCAGCCCCAGCATTTT. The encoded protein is CASSIQAGGRQPQHF.

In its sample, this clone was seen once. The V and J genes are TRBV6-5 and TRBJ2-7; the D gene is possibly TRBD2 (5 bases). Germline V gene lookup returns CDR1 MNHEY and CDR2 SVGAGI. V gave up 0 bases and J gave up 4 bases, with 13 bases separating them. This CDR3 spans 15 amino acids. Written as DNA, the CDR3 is TGTGCCAGCAGTTACTCAGAAGCGGAGAGGTACGAGCAGTACTTC. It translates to CASSYSEAERYEQYF.

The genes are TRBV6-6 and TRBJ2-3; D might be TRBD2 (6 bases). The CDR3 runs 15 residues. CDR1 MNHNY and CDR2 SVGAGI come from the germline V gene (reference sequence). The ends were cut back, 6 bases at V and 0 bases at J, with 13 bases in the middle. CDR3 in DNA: TGTGCCAGCAGGGGACTGGACTTTAGCACAGATACGCAGTATTTT. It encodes CASRGLDFSTDTQYF.

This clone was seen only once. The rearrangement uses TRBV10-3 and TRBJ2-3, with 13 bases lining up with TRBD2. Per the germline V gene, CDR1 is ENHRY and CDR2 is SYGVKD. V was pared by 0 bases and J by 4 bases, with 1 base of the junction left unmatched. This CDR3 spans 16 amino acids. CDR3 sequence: CAISESTSGRSDTQYF. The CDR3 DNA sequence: TGTGCCATCAGTGAGTCGACTAGCGGGAGGTCAGATACGCAGTATTTT.

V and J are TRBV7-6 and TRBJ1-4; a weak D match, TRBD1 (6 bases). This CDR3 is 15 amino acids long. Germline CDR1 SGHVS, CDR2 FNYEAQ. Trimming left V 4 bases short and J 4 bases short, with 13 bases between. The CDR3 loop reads CASSSRTDFNEKLFF. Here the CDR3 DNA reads TGTGCCAGCAGCTCCCGGACAGACTTTAATGAAAAACTGTTTTTT.

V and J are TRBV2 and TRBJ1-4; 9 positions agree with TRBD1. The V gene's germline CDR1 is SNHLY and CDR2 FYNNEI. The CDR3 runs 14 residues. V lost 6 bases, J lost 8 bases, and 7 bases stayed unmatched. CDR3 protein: CASSRDRVREKLFF. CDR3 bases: TGTGCCAGCAGCAGGGACAGGGTACGGGAAAAACTGTTTTTT.

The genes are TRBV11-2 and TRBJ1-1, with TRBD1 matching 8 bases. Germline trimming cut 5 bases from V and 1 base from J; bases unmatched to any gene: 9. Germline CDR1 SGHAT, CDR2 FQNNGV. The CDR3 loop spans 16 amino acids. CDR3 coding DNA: TGTGCCAGCAGCCCTACATGGACAGGGCGGAACACTGAAGCTTTCTTT. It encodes CASSPTWTGRNTEAFF.